The sample holds a few counts of the clone carrying this T cell receptor (beta chain). There are 14 residues in the CDR3. Germline lookup yields CDR1 SEHNR and CDR2 FQNEAQ (reference sequence). V was clipped by 4 bases and J by 3 bases; unmatched bases: 4. Preparation of the TCRbeta library involved a method that used unique molecular identifiers. TCRdb recomputed calls from the PCR reads with MiXCR, one row per CDR3 protein. The table includes some 200,000 distinct CDR3 sequences, around 9.6% detected once. The data stem from a study of T-cell reconstitution after alpha-beta-depleted transplantation in children.

The rearrangement uses TRBV7-9 and TRBJ2-7, with 9 bases lining up with TRBD1. The sample consisted of PBMCs from the stem cell graft donor, taken from the stem cell graft. The clonotype comes from a human donor who donated a stem cell graft to a child with acute lymphoblastic leukemia. In DNA, the CDR3 is TGTGCCAGCAGCTCTACAGGGGGCCTCTACGAGCAGTACTTC. Its translation: CASSSTGGLYEQYF.